In its sample, the clone carrying this T cell receptor beta chain was seen once. The antigen is not known. The sample comes from a study of early stage breast cancer tumors. Study context: About 70% of the 16 invasive tumors were ER+, PR+ and HER2-.

Roughly 17-50 mg of tissue was diced for each tumor. Study-wide results and limits: In about 90% of the 16 patients, blood comparison separated tumor from normal breast.

Sequencing was performed with immunoSEQ multiplex PCR; in TCRdb, only in-frame clones are kept and a portion is missing. The profile shows fewer than 30,000 clones, roughly 50% of them singletons. After removal of 6 bases from V and 4 bases from J, the junction contained 12 bases not matched to a gene. The CDR3 runs 16 residues. Looked up from germline, CDR1 is KGHSH and CDR2 is LQKENI. The TCR sequence derives from a person aged 50 to 59 with breast cancer. The sequenced material came from breast tumor tissue. V is TRBV18 and J is TRBJ2-7, with TRBD2 matching over 10 bases. DNA for the CDR3: TGTGCCAGCTCCCCCTTACGGCTAGCGGGAGCTTACGAGCAGTACTTC. Translating gives CASSPLRLAGAYEQYF.